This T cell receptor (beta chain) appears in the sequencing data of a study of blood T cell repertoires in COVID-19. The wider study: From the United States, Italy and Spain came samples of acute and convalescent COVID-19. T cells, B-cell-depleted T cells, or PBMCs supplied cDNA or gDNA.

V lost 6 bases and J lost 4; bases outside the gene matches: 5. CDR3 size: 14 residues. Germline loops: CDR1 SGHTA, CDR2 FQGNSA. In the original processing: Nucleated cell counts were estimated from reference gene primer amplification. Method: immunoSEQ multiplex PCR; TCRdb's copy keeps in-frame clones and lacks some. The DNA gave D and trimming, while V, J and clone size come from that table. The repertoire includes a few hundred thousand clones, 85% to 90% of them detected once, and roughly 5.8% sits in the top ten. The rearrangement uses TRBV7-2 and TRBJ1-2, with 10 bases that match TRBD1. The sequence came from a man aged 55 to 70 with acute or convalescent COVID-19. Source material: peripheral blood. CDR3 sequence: CASRTGGAPYGYTF. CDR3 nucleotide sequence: TGTGCCAGCAGGACAGGGGGCGCTCCCTATGGCTACACCTTC.